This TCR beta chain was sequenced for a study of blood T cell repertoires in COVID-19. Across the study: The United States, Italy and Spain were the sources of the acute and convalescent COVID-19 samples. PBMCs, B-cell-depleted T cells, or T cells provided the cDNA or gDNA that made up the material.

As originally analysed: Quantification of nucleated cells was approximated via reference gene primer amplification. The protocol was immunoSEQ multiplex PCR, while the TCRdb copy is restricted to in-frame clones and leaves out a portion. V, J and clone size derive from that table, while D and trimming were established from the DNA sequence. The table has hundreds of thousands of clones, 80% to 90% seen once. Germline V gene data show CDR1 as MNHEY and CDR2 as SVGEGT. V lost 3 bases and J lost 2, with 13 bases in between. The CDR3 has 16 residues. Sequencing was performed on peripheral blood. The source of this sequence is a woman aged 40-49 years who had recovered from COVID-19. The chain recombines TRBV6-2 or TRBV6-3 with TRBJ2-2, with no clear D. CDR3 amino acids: CASSYTLTANTGELFF. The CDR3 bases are TGTGCCAGCAGTTATACCCTTACAGCCAACACCGGGGAGCTGTTTTTT.